This T cell receptor (beta chain) was sequenced for a study of blood T cells in healthy people across ages. Study-wide results and caveats: Expanded clonotype shifts may have been confounded, as the donors had an unknown CMV status. Naive T cell percentage by flow cytometry tracked strongly with beta diversity.

With regard to this clonotype: As yet, its antigen is unknown.

Investigators took approximately 10 milliliters of peripheral blood from every donor. Combining a sample-barcoded 5' primer with a J-beta primer mix, a second PCR ran for roughly 6 to 11 cycles. Each cDNA molecule received a tag from a template-switch adaptor that had 12 random nucleotides. TCRdb redid the calling of the 5' RACE reads with MiXCR, one entry per CDR3 protein. There are 910,000 or so distinct CDR3 sequences in the sample; roughly 51% occur only once, and about 22% lies in the top ten. This CDR3 is built from 15 residues. The germline CDR1 and CDR2 sequences are SEHNR and FQNEAQ (reference sequence).

Sequencing was carried out using blood. This receptor was taken from a woman aged 55-70 years in good health. The V call is TRBV7-9, the J call TRBJ2-5, with D unresolved. The J call is in doubt because the DNA end fits TRBJ2-7 better. The CDR3 DNA reads as TGTGCCAGCAGCCGGATTGACTTGCTTCGTAGCGAGCAGTACTTC. Translation gives CASSRIDLLRSEQYF.